This TCR beta chain was found in a study of cytomegalovirus exposure and HLA in healthy donors. Whole-study findings and limits: Cytomegalovirus-associated status was assigned to about 170 TCR beta chains. Earlier results showed most TCR beta V segments being productive about 87% or about 30% of the time. Sequence variants that were highly shared formed a cluster that was likely a sequencing artifact.

PCR primers comprised 60 Vbeta and 13 Jbeta primers. Authors' data handling: It was a later analysis that counted tens of millions of unique TCR beta chains, of which roughly 11 million were shared. Generated by immunoSEQ multiplex PCR, the TCRdb table keeps only in-frame clones and is missing some. That table furnishes V, J and clone size, whereas the DNA furnished D and trimming. The sample has 130,000 to 150,000 clones, and its top ten clones hold about 0.96%. Germline-derived CDR1 and CDR2 are LNHDA and SQIVND (reference sequence). CDR3 length equals 15 residues. V lost 5 bases, J lost 4 bases, and 17 bases lay in between. Concerning this clone: Its antigen remains unknown.

This clonotype originated in a male donor in good health and CMV-seronegative. This chain uses TRBV19 with TRBJ1-2; a weak D match, TRBD1 (5 bases). The sequencing input was PBMCs. CDR3 nucleotide sequence: TGTGCCAGTAGTTACGACGGGGGATCGCCCTATGGCTACACCTTC. It specifies CASSYDGGSPYGYTF.